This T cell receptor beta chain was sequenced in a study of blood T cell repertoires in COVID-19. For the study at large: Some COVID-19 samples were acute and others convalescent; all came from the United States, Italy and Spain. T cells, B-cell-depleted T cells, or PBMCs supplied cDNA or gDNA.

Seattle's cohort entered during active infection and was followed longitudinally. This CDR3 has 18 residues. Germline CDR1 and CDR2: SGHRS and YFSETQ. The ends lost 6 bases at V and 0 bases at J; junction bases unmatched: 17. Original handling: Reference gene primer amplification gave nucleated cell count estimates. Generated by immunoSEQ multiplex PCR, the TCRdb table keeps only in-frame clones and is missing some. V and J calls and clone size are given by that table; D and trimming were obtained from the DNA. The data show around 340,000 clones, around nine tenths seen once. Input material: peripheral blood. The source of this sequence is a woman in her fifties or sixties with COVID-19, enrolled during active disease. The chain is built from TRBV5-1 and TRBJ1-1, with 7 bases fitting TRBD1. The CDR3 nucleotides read TGCGCCAGCAATACCGGGACAGCTTTCTTTCATATGAACACTGAAGCTTTCTTT. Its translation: CASNTGTAFFHMNTEAFF.